The 24 T cell receptor beta chains presented below share a single source sample, sequenced in a study of identical twins. Using its own MiXCR run on the 5' RACE reads, TCRdb lists one record per CDR3 protein. The data show around 140,000 distinct CDR3 sequences, around 3.4% seen once. Source material: memory T cells sorted from blood. The source is a man younger than 35 in good health.

This clonotype was seen ten or more times. The V call is TRBV29-1, the J call TRBJ2-1, with no clear D. V was clipped by 3 bases and J by 7 bases, with 7 bases between them. CDR1 is SQVTM, CDR2 ANQGSEA, per germline. CDR3 length: 11 residues. CDR3 sequence reads: CSVEGKNEQFF. The CDR3 coding sequence is TGCAGCGTTGAGGGTAAAAATGAGCAGTTCTTC.

This clonotype was detected ten times or more. V gene TRBV4-3 combines with J gene TRBJ2-3, with D possibly being TRBD2 (6 bases). This CDR3 has 13 amino acids. CDR1 and CDR2 (germline): LGHNA, YSLEER. Trimming removed 3 bases from V and 7 bases from J, with 11 bases in between. The CDR3 DNA is TGCGCCAGCAGCCACGGGACTCTCTATACGCAGTATTTT. Translation: CASSHGTLYTQYF.

This clonotype occurred many times. The chain has TRBV20-1 and TRBJ2-7; TRBD2 matches at 14 bases. The CDR3 has 14 residues. Germline V CDR1 and CDR2: DFQATT, SNEGSKA (reference sequence). V lost 5 bases, J lost 3 bases, and 3 bases stayed unmatched. The CDR3 coding sequence is TGCAGTGCTGCCGGGACTAGCGGGAGCTACGAGCAGTACTTC. Its protein is CSAAGTSGSYEQYF.

This clonotype showed up many times. This chain joins TRBV20-1 and TRBJ2-7; 7 nucleotides line up with TRBD1. The CDR3 is 14 amino acids. V lost 3 bases and J lost 7; bases outside the gene matches: 12. The germline CDR1 and CDR2 sequences are DFQATT and SNEGSKA (reference sequence). For the CDR3, the DNA is TGCAGTGCTAGCGGGGACGGGACAGACGAGGAGCAGTACTTC. Amino acid sequence: CSASGDGTDEEQYF.

Many counts were recorded for this clonotype. The V and J genes are TRBV20-1 and TRBJ2-1; the match to TRBD1 covers 7 bases. Trimming at V came to 0 bases and at J to 8 bases, leaving 13 bases not matched to a gene. The CDR3 runs 16 residues. Germline V CDR1 and CDR2: DFQATT, SNEGSKA (reference sequence). The CDR3 spells CSARDRSGQHFHEQFF. CDR3 nucleotides: TGCAGTGCTAGAGATAGATCGGGACAGCACTTCCATGAGCAGTTCTTC.

This sequence joins TRBV2 and TRBJ2-1; D ambiguous. The length of the CDR3 is 11 residues. Between the trimmed V and J ends, which lost 8 bases and 5 bases, there was a span of 7 bases. Germline CDR1 reads SNHLY; CDR2 reads FYNNEI. The CDR3, as DNA: TGTGCCAGCGAGGAAGACAATGAGCAGTTCTTC. Translation gives CASEEDNEQFF.

This clonotype was counted many times. The CDR3 protein is CASSPGQGIQETQYF. The CDR3 bases are TGTGCCAGCTCCCCGGGACAGGGAATTCAAGAGACCCAGTACTTC. The chain is built from TRBV18 and TRBJ2-5, with 9 bases identical to TRBD1. With V trimmed by 6 bases and J by 2 bases, 7 bases remained unmatched. This CDR3 spans 15 amino acids. The germline V gene encodes CDR1 KGHSH and CDR2 LQKENI. Looking up the rest from reference TRBV18 and TRBJ2-5 gives the full variable domain: NAGVMQNPRHLVRRRGQEARLRCSPMKGHSHVYWYRQLPEEGLKFMVYLQKENIIDESGMPKERFSAEFPKEGPSILRIQQVVRGDSAAYFCASSPGQGIQETQYFGPGTRLLVL.

At least ten counts were recorded for this clonotype. CDR3 sequence (DNA): TGTGCCACCAGTGATTCTGACAGGGCCCATTTTTACGAGCAGTACTTC. It codes for CATSDSDRAHFYEQYF. This chain uses TRBV24-1 with TRBJ2-7; TRBD1 agrees at 7 bases. This CDR3 contains 16 residues. Trimming removed 2 bases from V and 4 bases from J; junction bases left unmatched: 10. Germline values: CDR1 KGHDR, CDR2 SFDVKD.

This clonotype was detected ten times or more. CDR3 region: CSAPVGSGPYEQYF. In DNA, the CDR3 is TGCAGTGCTCCGGTGGGTAGCGGACCCTACGAGCAGTACTTC. The chain links TRBV20-1 to TRBJ2-7, with D perhaps matching TRBD2 (6 bases). The CDR3 covers 14 residues. The germline CDR1 and CDR2 sequences are DFQATT and SNEGSKA (reference sequence). V shed 5 bases and J shed 2 bases, with 16 bases lying between them.

This clonotype has at least ten counts. The chain recombines TRBV14 with TRBJ2-2; no firm D call. With 6 bases removed from V and 5 bases from J, the gap between germline ends came to 19 bases. Germline values: CDR1 SGHDN, CDR2 FVKESK. This CDR3 has 16 amino acids. CDR3 in DNA: TGTGCCAGCAGTCCACTGGGGTCAAGTTGGACCGGGGAGCTGTTTTTT. Translation gives CASSPLGSSWTGELFF.

Worth noting for this clonotype: A single base separates this from a much larger clone, so it may be a read error. The chain is built from TRBV6-1 and TRBJ2-7; D remains ambiguous. The germline V gene encodes CDR1 MNHNS and CDR2 SASEGT. There are 13 residues in the CDR3. The V gene lost 6 bases and the J gene lost 6 bases, with 15 bases spanning the gap. The CDR3 region is CASSPSPSAEQYF. CDR3 DNA sequence: TGTGCCAGCAGCCCTTCCCCGTCCGCCGAGCAGTACTTC.

This chain connects TRBV20-1 to TRBJ1-5, with TRBD1 as a possible D gene (5 bases). Trimming pared 0 bases from V and 3 bases from J, leaving 15 bases between. The CDR3 loop spans 16 amino acids. The germline gives CDR1 DFQATT, CDR2 SNEGSKA (reference sequence). CDR3 sequence reads: CSARDHETAFNQPQHF. CDR3 coding DNA: TGCAGTGCTAGAGATCACGAGACAGCCTTCAATCAGCCCCAGCATTTT.

This clonotype was found many times. V gene TRBV29-1 combines with J gene TRBJ1-1; TRBD1 is a possible D gene (5 bases). The germline V gene has CDR1 SQVTM and CDR2 ANQGSEA. V was pared by 4 bases and J by 4 bases, with 10 bases between. CDR3 length equals 12 residues. CDR3 nucleotides: TGCAGCGTTGCCGGGGGGACCACTGAAGCTTTCTTT. Protein: CSVAGGTTEAFF.

In this sample, this clonotype turned up many times. The chain is built from TRBV18 and TRBJ1-4; D gene unclear. The CDR3 covers 14 residues. Germline V gene sequence: CDR1 KGHSH, CDR2 LQKENI. V lost 4 bases to trimming and J lost 0 bases, with 6 bases between them. This CDR3 reads CASSLKATNEKLFF. The CDR3 nucleotides are TGTGCCAGCTCACTTAAGGCAACTAATGAAAAACTGTTTTTT.

This clonotype occurred many times. In nucleotides, the CDR3 is TGTGCCAGCAGTCCGCGGGACCTTTCACCCCTCCACTTT. Encoded protein: CASSPRDLSPLHF. The J gene is TRBJ1-6, the V gene TRBV6-1; D is possibly TRBD1 (5 bases). Germline values: CDR1 MNHNS, CDR2 SASEGT. V dropped 5 bases and J dropped 9 bases, with 11 bases sitting between them. The CDR3 covers 13 residues.

At least ten counts were recorded for this clonotype. The chain combines TRBV6-1 with TRBJ1-2, with a weak D call TRBD1 (6 bases). Trimming removed 6 bases at V and 8 bases at J, with 22 bases between. Germline-derived CDR1 and CDR2 are MNHNS and SASEGT. The CDR3 consists of 15 residues. The chain's CDR3 is CASRPRGTLVEGYTF. The CDR3 DNA is TGTGCCAGCAGGCCCAGGGGCACCTTGGTTGAAGGCTACACCTTC.

This clonotype was counted ten times or more. The chain employs TRBV7-2 and TRBJ2-5, with 7 bases that match TRBD1. The CDR3 consists of 12 residues. Germline CDR1 reads SGHTA; CDR2 reads FQGNSA. Trimming at V came to 0 bases and at J to 11 bases, leaving 3 bases not matched to a gene. The CDR3 DNA reads TGTGCCAGCAGCTTAGCACTGGGACAGCAGTACTTC. Protein: CASSLALGQQYF.

This clonotype was seen repeatedly, ten times or more. V is TRBV27 and J is TRBJ2-6; D may match TRBD1 or TRBD2 (5 bases each). Per the germline V gene, CDR1 is MNHEY and CDR2 is SMNVEV (reference sequence). CDR3 size: 15 residues. Trimming removed 3 bases from V and 4 bases from J, with 10 bases in between. In DNA form, the CDR3 reads TGTGCCAGCAGTTTCTCGGGGACCGGGGCCAACGTCCTGACTTTC. It is translated as CASSFSGTGANVLTF.

This clonotype was seen ten or more times. This chain links TRBV7-3 with TRBJ2-1; 11 bases align to TRBD1. The CDR3 contains 16 residues. Germline V gives CDR1 SGHTA, CDR2 FQGTGA. The V and J ends lost 5 bases and 3 bases, in that order; junction bases with no gene match: 6. The CDR3 nucleotides are TGTGCCAGCAGCCTTGCCGGGACAGGGGGCTACAATGAGCAGTTCTTC. This sequence encodes CASSLAGTGGYNEQFF.

This clonotype appeared many times. The V and J genes are TRBV2 and TRBJ2-5; D is perhaps TRBD2 (6 bases). The CDR3 runs 14 residues. Germline-derived CDR1 and CDR2 are SNHLY and FYNNEI. V shed 3 bases and J shed 7 bases, with 15 bases lying between them. The DNA for the CDR3 is TGTGCCAGCAGTGATGGGTCGGCGGGAATGACCCAGTACTTC. Translation: CASSDGSAGMTQYF.

The chain couples TRBV20-1 to TRBJ2-1, with 11 bases identical to TRBD2. Unmatched junction bases numbered 17, after V lost 0 bases and J lost 10 bases. The germline V gene encodes CDR1 DFQATT and CDR2 SNEGSKA (reference sequence). The length of the CDR3 is 18 residues. The DNA for the CDR3 is TGCAGTGCTAGAGAGTTAGTTGCGGTCCTAGCGGGAGGCTGGGAGCAGTTCTTC. Its translation is CSARELVAVLAGGWEQFF.

The sample holds many counts of this clonotype. The chain is built from TRBV6-1 and TRBJ2-3; 7 nucleotides agree with TRBD2. Germline V gene data show CDR1 as MNHNS and CDR2 as SASEGT. This CDR3 comprises 17 residues. J gave up 4 bases and V 2 bases, and 12 bases lay outside the gene matches. CDR3: CASSEIVAGDSADTQYF. The DNA for the CDR3 is TGTGCCAGCAGTGAAATAGTCGCGGGAGATAGCGCAGATACGCAGTATTTT.

This clonotype came up many times. The genes are TRBV7-9 and TRBJ2-1; the match to TRBD2 covers 10 bases. J was trimmed by 4 bases and V by 5 bases; bases with no gene match: 11. CDR1 is SEHNR, CDR2 FQNEAQ, per germline (reference sequence). There are 17 residues in the CDR3. CDR3: CASSASGRAGMYNEQFF. Here the CDR3 DNA reads TGTGCCAGCAGCGCGAGCGGGAGGGCCGGGATGTACAATGAGCAGTTCTTC.

This clonotype came up many times. This chain joins TRBV7-2 and TRBJ2-1; no reliable D call. The CDR3 sequence is 14 residues long. Germline V gene lookup returns CDR1 SGHTA and CDR2 FQGNSA. Trimming took off 1 base at V and 4 bases at J, with 8 bases between the two ends. CDR3 nucleotides: TGTGCCAGCAGCTTAGTTCCTGGTTACAATGAGCAGTTCTTC. Its protein is CASSLVPGYNEQFF.